Each of the 19 T cell receptor beta chains below was sequenced from the same sample in a study of TIL therapy for anti-PD-1-resistant metastatic lung cancer. This was the immunoSEQ v3 assay. Using immunoSEQ multiplex PCR, the repertoire was profiled, and TCRdb retains in-frame clones only, with some absent. The sample has about 59,000 clones, more than 60% seen once; the top ten hold less than 2%. Time point of the sample: pre-treatment sample, taken before nivolumab and TIL therapy. This material consisted of blood, taken at baseline. These receptors all come from a person between 25 and 80 years old with non-small cell lung cancer.

The chain combines TRBV5-4 with TRBJ2-2, with TRBD2 matching 9 bases. V was pared by 4 bases and J by 2 bases, with 9 bases of the junction left unmatched. The CDR3 covers 17 residues. Germline CDR1 is SGHNT and CDR2 is YYREEE (reference sequence). CDR3 nucleotides: TGTGCCAGCAGCCCCCTAGCGGGGCACACCAACACCGGGGAGCTGTTTTTT. Translating gives CASSPLAGHTNTGELFF.

This CDR3 reads CASSAGSIILTEAFF. CDR3 DNA: TGTGCCAGCAGCGCCGGGTCTATAATTCTCACTGAAGCTTTCTTT. The rearrangement uses TRBV2 and TRBJ1-1; D is uncertain. The germline CDR1 and CDR2 sequences are SNHLY and FYNNEI. V lost 6 bases and J lost 4, with 18 bases in between. The CDR3 extends over 15 amino acids.

This clone was counted only a few times. The CDR3 loop is CASSSGQQNSPLHF. CDR3 nucleotides: TGTGCCAGCAGTTCGGGACAGCAGAATTCACCCCTCCACTTT. The chain links TRBV6-5 to TRBJ1-6; 7 bases line up with TRBD1. The CDR3 is 14 residues long. The germline gives CDR1 MNHEY, CDR2 SVGAGI. The trim removed 4 bases at V and 7 bases at J, leaving 4 bases unmatched.

This rearrangement joins TRBV6-5 to TRBJ2-7; D not certain. The CDR3 spans 12 residues. The germline V and J ends were trimmed by 7 bases and 1 base, with 8 bases remaining between them. Germline V CDR1 and CDR2: MNHEY, SVGAGI. The CDR3 region has the DNA TGTGCCAGCACCGACGGTTCCTACGAGCAGTACTTC. It translates to CASTDGSYEQYF.

The chain is built from TRBV7-2 and TRBJ2-1; D is perhaps TRBD1 or TRBD2 (5 bases each). The CDR3 is 19 residues long. The germline CDR1 and CDR2 sequences are SGHTA and FQGNSA. Trimming shortened V by 2 bases and J by 6 bases, and 26 bases separated the two germline ends. The CDR3 DNA reads as TGTGCCAGCAGCTTATTGAGATTGGGGACGGCGGGTGCCCCCAATGAGCAGTTCTTC. Its translation: CASSLLRLGTAGAPNEQFF.

The chain links TRBV19 to TRBJ2-2, with 8 bases aligning to TRBD1. CDR3 size: 15 residues. The V and J ends lost 5 bases and 5 bases, in that order; junction bases with no gene match: 7. Germline CDR1 and CDR2: LNHDA and SQIVND (reference sequence). The CDR3, as DNA: TGTGCCAGTAGTCGTCAGGGGGCATGGACCGGGGAGCTGTTTTTT. It is translated as CASSRQGAWTGELFF.

This clone was observed a single time. The genes are TRBV7-2 and TRBJ2-7; TRBD2 aligns across 8 bases. Germline-derived CDR1 and CDR2 are SGHTA and FQGNSA. J was trimmed by 0 bases and V by 2 bases; bases with no gene match: 3. The CDR3 runs to 15 residues. The CDR3 spells CASSLFGGASYEQYF. The DNA for the CDR3 is TGTGCCAGCAGCTTATTCGGGGGGGCCTCCTACGAGCAGTACTTC.

This clone has just a few counts. J is TRBJ1-1 and V is TRBV6-6; tentatively, D is TRBD1 (6 bases). The CDR3 has 13 amino acids. Trimming removed 5 bases at V and 5 bases at J, with 12 bases between. Germline assignment: CDR1 MNHNY and CDR2 SVGAGI (reference sequence). In DNA, the CDR3 is TGTGCCAGCAGTGACATAGGGGGAACTGAAGCTTTCTTT. Residues: CASSDIGGTEAFF.

V gene TRBV18 combines with J gene TRBJ2-7, with 9 bases fitting TRBD1. The trim removed 6 bases at V and 3 bases at J, leaving 9 bases unmatched. Germline V gene lookup returns CDR1 KGHSH and CDR2 LQKENI. The CDR3 has 15 amino acids. The CDR3 protein is CASSTGTGRSYEQYF. CDR3 bases: TGTGCCAGCTCGACCGGGACAGGGCGTAGCTACGAGCAGTACTTC.

V usage is TRBV10-3 and J usage is TRBJ1-3; no clear D gene. The germline V gene encodes CDR1 ENHRY and CDR2 SYGVKD. Trimming cost V 2 bases and J 4 bases, with 6 bases left between them. The CDR3 is 13 residues long. The CDR3 sequence: CAISETAGNTIYF. The CDR3 nucleotides are TGTGCCATCAGTGAGACAGCCGGAAACACCATATATTTT.

This sequence joins TRBV7-2 and TRBJ2-3; TRBD2 is a possible D gene (7 bases). This CDR3 has 14 amino acids. Trimming took 5 bases from V and 9 from J, leaving 18 bases between them. Per the germline V gene, CDR1 is SGHTA and CDR2 is FQGNSA. CDR3: CASSLGGQSITQYF. CDR3 nucleotides: TGTGCCAGCAGCCTCGGGGGGCAAAGTATAACGCAGTATTTT. Complete variable domain (other parts from reference TRBV7-2 and TRBJ2-3): GAGVSQSPSNKVTEKGKDVELRCDPISGHTALYWYRQSLGQGLEFLIYFQGNSAPDKSGLPSDRFSAERTGGSVSTLTIQRTQQEDSAVYLCASSLGGQSITQYFGPGTRLTVL.

This clone was observed a single time. This chain connects TRBV19 to TRBJ2-6, with D perhaps TRBD1 or TRBD2 (5 bases each). The germline CDR1 and CDR2 sequences are LNHDA and SQIVND (reference sequence). The CDR3 is made up of 18 amino acids. V gave up 1 base and J gave up 2 bases, with 15 bases separating them. Written as DNA, the CDR3 is TGTGCCAGTAGTATAGCCCGGGACCTATCCACTGGGGCCAACGTCCTGACTTTC. Its translation: CASSIARDLSTGANVLTF. The whole variable domain, remainder taken from reference TRBV19 and TRBJ2-6, is DGGITQSPKYLFRKEGQNVTLSCEQNLNHDAMYWYRQDPGQGLRLIYYSQIVNDFQKGDIAEGYSVSREKKESFPLTVTSAQKNPTAFYLCASSIARDLSTGANVLTFGAGSRLTVL.

This clone showed up just a few times. V and J are TRBV30 and TRBJ1-5; D is undetermined. V was clipped by 1 base and J by 8 bases, with 12 bases between them. Per the germline V gene, CDR1 is GTSNPN and CDR2 is SVGIG (reference sequence). This CDR3 region has 13 residues. The CDR3 region has the DNA TGTGCCTGGAGTGGAAACGGGTGGGAGCCCCAGCATTTT. Amino acid sequence: CAWSGNGWEPQHF.

V and J are TRBV7-9 and TRBJ2-3; 7 nucleotides agree with TRBD2. The CDR3 sequence is 15 residues long. Germline trimming cut 5 bases from V and 0 bases from J; bases unmatched to any gene: 5. Germline-derived CDR1 and CDR2 are SEHNR and FQNEAQ (reference sequence). CDR3 bases: TGTGCCAGCAGCCCCATGGGAGGGAGCACAGATACGCAGTATTTT. It is translated as CASSPMGGSTDTQYF.

The chain uses TRBV4-3 and TRBJ2-2; D might be TRBD2 (5 bases). The CDR3 is made up of 15 amino acids. Germline CDR1 LGHNA, CDR2 YSLEER. V was clipped by 0 bases and J by 3 bases, with 8 bases between them. The CDR3, as DNA: TGCGCCAGCAGCCAAGACGGGGTCCACACCGGGGAGCTGTTTTTT. Translating gives CASSQDGVHTGELFF.

This chain uses TRBV19 with TRBJ1-1; TRBD1 matches at 7 bases. Germline V gene lookup returns CDR1 LNHDA and CDR2 SQIVND (reference sequence). This CDR3 spans 16 amino acids. V gave up 5 bases and J gave up 0 bases; unmatched junction bases: 9. CDR3 loop: CASSPGDRPMNTEAFF. The CDR3 region has the DNA TGTGCCAGTAGTCCCGGGGACAGACCCATGAACACTGAAGCTTTCTTT.

The chain recombines TRBV6-5 with TRBJ2-2; 13 positions agree with TRBD2. The CDR3 is made up of 14 amino acids. Per germline, CDR1 MNHEY and CDR2 SVGAGI. With 8 bases clipped from V and 5 bases from J, the junction kept 2 bases outside the gene matches. The CDR3 DNA sequence: TGTGCCAGCTCGGGACTAGCGGGGACCGGGGAGCTGTTTTTT. As protein: CASSGLAGTGELFF.

The CDR3, as DNA: TGTGCCAGCAGTTACTCCGGCAGGGGAAACACCATATATTTT. This gives the protein CASSYSGRGNTIYF. The chain has TRBV6-5 and TRBJ1-3, with D unclear. The CDR3 is 14 residues long. Germline V gives CDR1 MNHEY, CDR2 SVGAGI. Deletions cut 0 bases from V and 4 bases from J, with 7 bases between.

This clone was seen only a few times. The rearrangement links TRBV4-1 to TRBJ2-2; TRBD1 aligns across 7 bases. The V and J ends lost 0 bases and 5 bases, in that order; junction bases with no gene match: 9. CDR3 length equals 17 residues. CDR1 and CDR2 from the germline V gene are MGHRA and YSYEKL. CDR3 loop: CASSQDPTGFGTGELFF. In DNA, the CDR3 is TGCGCCAGCAGCCAAGACCCGACAGGGTTCGGTACCGGGGAGCTGTTTTTT.